The 20 T cell receptor beta chains in this list originate from one sample, sequenced in a study of cytomegalovirus exposure and HLA in healthy donors. Here immunoSEQ multiplex PCR was the method, and the copy in TCRdb shows in-frame clones only, minus some. The repertoire holds around 200,000 clones, with around 80% as singletons. Sequencing input: PBMCs. The receptors were sampled from a woman aged 25 to 39 in good health and CMV-seronegative.

The chain employs TRBV4-1 and TRBJ1-5; a possible D gene is TRBD1 (5 bases). V was cut by 0 bases and J by 11 bases, with 20 bases left in between. The CDR3 consists of 16 residues. Germline V lookup: CDR1 MGHRA, CDR2 YSYEKL. The CDR3 nucleotides read TGCGCCAGCAGCCAAGATCGAGGGACTTACGGGATGGCCCAGCATTTT. Encoded protein: CASSQDRGTYGMAQHF.

The gene calls are TRBV27 and TRBJ2-7, with D tentatively TRBD1 (6 bases). V lost 2 bases, J lost 5 bases, and 19 bases lay in between. CDR3 length: 16 amino acids. The V gene's germline CDR1 is MNHEY and CDR2 SMNVEV (reference sequence). CDR3 region: CASSLLGGERPHEQYF. The CDR3 nucleotides read TGTGCCAGCAGTTTACTTGGGGGCGAACGCCCCCACGAGCAGTACTTC.

This clone was seen once. V usage is TRBV2 and J usage is TRBJ2-5, with D possibly matching TRBD1 (6 bases). V was pared by 2 bases and J by 1 base, with 8 bases between. CDR1 and CDR2 from the germline V gene are SNHLY and FYNNEI. This CDR3 has 14 amino acids. The CDR3 is CASSEQGPQETQYF. In DNA form, the CDR3 reads TGTGCCAGCAGTGAACAGGGGCCCCAAGAGACCCAGTACTTC.

The chain carries TRBV6-5 and TRBJ2-2, with D perhaps TRBD1 (6 bases). There are 16 residues in the CDR3. From germline, CDR1 is MNHEY and CDR2 SVGAGI. Trimming shortened V by 0 bases and J by 6 bases, and 14 bases separated the two germline ends. CDR3 region: CASSYSTQGSSGELFF. CDR3 nucleotide sequence: TGTGCCAGCAGTTACTCGACCCAGGGGTCGTCCGGGGAGCTGTTTTTT.

The chain employs TRBV6-5 and TRBJ2-1, with 10 bases identical to TRBD2. The CDR3 runs to 16 residues. Germline CDR1 is MNHEY and CDR2 is SVGAGI. The V segment lost 2 bases and the J segment 4 bases; nucleotides outside the gene matches: 5. CDR3 coding DNA: TGTGCCAGCAGTTACGCGGGACTAGCGACATACAATGAGCAGTTCTTC. Its translation: CASSYAGLATYNEQFF.

The rearrangement uses TRBV27 and TRBJ2-2; no definite D call. This CDR3 comprises 15 residues. Trimming pared 3 bases from V and 0 bases from J, leaving 8 bases between. CDR1 is MNHEY, CDR2 SMNVEV, per germline (reference sequence). The CDR3 reads CASSFRVANTGELFF. CDR3 in DNA: TGTGCCAGCAGTTTCCGGGTCGCGAACACCGGGGAGCTGTTTTTT.

V gene TRBV6-1 combines with J gene TRBJ2-7; D might be TRBD1 (6 bases). The CDR3 is made up of 13 amino acids. Germline loops: CDR1 MNHNS, CDR2 SASEGT. V gave up 7 bases and J gave up 2 bases, with 12 bases separating them. The CDR3 is CASNGRQAYEQYF. As DNA, the CDR3 is TGTGCCAGCAACGGTCGACAGGCCTACGAGCAGTACTTC.

This clone was seen more than once but under ten times. A junction boundary mismatches the germline segment, possibly from a read error. V and J are TRBV6-5 and TRBJ2-7, with 11 bases lining up with TRBD2. The CDR3 consists of 14 residues. CDR1 is MNHEY, CDR2 SVGAGI, per germline. CDR3 coding DNA: TGTGCCACCAGTGACGGGACTAGCGGCTACGAGCAGTACTTC. Amino acids: CATSDGTSGYEQYF.

Comment on this clone: This specimen includes other DNA sequences encoding the same CDR3. J is TRBJ2-7 and V is TRBV28; TRBD1 aligns across 7 bases. Trimming took 3 bases from V and 3 from J; bases not matched to a gene: 5. Germline V gene lookup returns CDR1 MDHEN and CDR2 SYDVKM. The length of the CDR3 is 14 residues. In nucleotides, the CDR3 is TGTGCCAGCAGTTTTAGGGGGCCCATCTACGAGCAGTACTTC. Protein product: CASSFRGPIYEQYF.

The chain combines TRBV4-1 with TRBJ2-7, with D unclear. Germline-derived CDR1 and CDR2 are MGHRA and YSYEKL. V was shortened by 0 bases and J by 6 bases, with 12 bases between the two germline ends. The CDR3 runs 14 residues. CDR3 bases: TGCGCCAGCAGCCAAGACCTACGGGTCCCCGAGCAGTACTTC. Its protein is CASSQDLRVPEQYF.

The genes are TRBV4-1 and TRBJ1-5, with D hard to call. Germline V lookup: CDR1 MGHRA, CDR2 YSYEKL. The germline V and J ends were trimmed by 3 bases and 2 bases, with 5 bases remaining between them. CDR3 length: 13 amino acids. The chain's CDR3 is CASSQSRNQPQHF. CDR3 coding DNA: TGCGCCAGCAGCCAGAGCCGCAATCAGCCCCAGCATTTT.

The chain recombines TRBV9 with TRBJ2-1; D is unresolved. Germline assignment: CDR1 SGDLS and CDR2 YYNGEE. This CDR3 is 14 amino acids long. V shed 4 bases and J shed 1 base, with 9 bases lying between them. CDR3 DNA sequence: TGTGCCAGCAGCAGCTTATTATCCTACAATGAGCAGTTCTTC. The encoded protein is CASSSLLSYNEQFF. Drawing the rest from reference TRBV9 and TRBJ2-1, the complete variable domain is DSGVTQTPKHLITATGQRVTLRCSPRSGDLSVYWYQQSLDQGLQFLIQYYNGEERAKGNILERFSAQQFPDLHSELNLSSLELGDSALYFCASSSLLSYNEQFFGPGTRLTVL.

The chain recombines TRBV6-5 with TRBJ1-1, with 9 bases fitting TRBD1. The CDR3 runs 13 residues. From germline, CDR1 is MNHEY and CDR2 SVGAGI. V shed 8 bases and J 4 bases; nucleotides not matched to a gene: 5. The CDR3 DNA is TGTGCCAGCTCCGGGACAGGGCTCACTGAAGCTTTCTTT. Translation: CASSGTGLTEAFF.

The chain couples TRBV6-5 to TRBJ1-5, with 8 bases that match TRBD1. The CDR3 consists of 14 residues. V shed 6 bases, J shed 6 bases, and the junction held 7 bases outside the gene matches. The germline V gene has CDR1 MNHEY and CDR2 SVGAGI. In DNA, the CDR3 is TGTGCCAGCAGGCCCGACAGGGGCGGTCAGCCCCAGCATTTT. This codes for CASRPDRGGQPQHF.

This chain links TRBV18 with TRBJ2-3; D is unresolved. Germline V gene sequence: CDR1 KGHSH, CDR2 LQKENI. The ends were cut back, 0 bases at V and 3 bases at J, with 7 bases in the middle. The CDR3 totals 14 residues. In DNA form, the CDR3 reads TGTGCCAGCTCACCACCGGCCTTTACAGATACGCAGTATTTT. Translated, it gives CASSPPAFTDTQYF.

The rearrangement joins TRBV28 to TRBJ1-6; D might be TRBD1 (5 bases). The CDR3 loop spans 15 amino acids. The germline V gene encodes CDR1 MDHEN and CDR2 SYDVKM. Trimming removed 4 bases at V and 6 bases at J, with 13 bases between. CDR3 in DNA: TGTGCCAGCAGTTATTCTCTGGGACTTAATTCACCCCTCCACTTT. Protein: CASSYSLGLNSPLHF.

The chain has TRBV4-1 and TRBJ2-7; TRBD2 matches at 8 bases. CDR3 length: 20 residues. Germline V gives CDR1 MGHRA, CDR2 YSYEKL. The J segment lost 3 bases and the V segment lost 1 base, leaving 20 bases of the junction unmatched. The CDR3 coding sequence is TGCGCCAGCAGCCAAGGGGGTGGGGTAGCGGGGAGCCCGACCTACTACGAGCAGTACTTC. It translates to CASSQGGGVAGSPTYYEQYF.

The table lists this clone with a count of one. The rearrangement links TRBV5-1 to TRBJ1-2, with TRBD1 matching 8 bases. Losses at the gene ends were 4 bases for V and 2 bases for J; bases not matched to a gene: 4. CDR1 is SGHRS, CDR2 YFSETQ, per germline. The CDR3 runs to 14 residues. CDR3 coding DNA: TGCGCCAGCAGCCCGACAGGGGAAAACTATGGCTACACCTTC. Translation gives CASSPTGENYGYTF.

V and J are TRBV4-1 and TRBJ2-7, with TRBD1 identical over 9 bases. The CDR3 has 15 residues. The germline gives CDR1 MGHRA, CDR2 YSYEKL. J lost 3 bases, V lost 3 bases, and 6 bases had no gene match. The chain's CDR3 is CASSHPGQGLYEQYF. The CDR3 DNA is TGCGCCAGCAGCCACCCCGGACAGGGGCTCTACGAGCAGTACTTC.

V is TRBV7-6 and J is TRBJ2-5, with a possible D match to TRBD1 (6 bases). The CDR3 runs 13 residues. V dropped 5 bases and J dropped 5 bases, with 12 bases sitting between them. Germline V gives CDR1 SGHVS, CDR2 FNYEAQ. The CDR3 loop reads CASSSTGFETQYF. The CDR3 coding sequence is TGTGCCAGCAGCAGTACAGGGTTTGAGACCCAGTACTTC.